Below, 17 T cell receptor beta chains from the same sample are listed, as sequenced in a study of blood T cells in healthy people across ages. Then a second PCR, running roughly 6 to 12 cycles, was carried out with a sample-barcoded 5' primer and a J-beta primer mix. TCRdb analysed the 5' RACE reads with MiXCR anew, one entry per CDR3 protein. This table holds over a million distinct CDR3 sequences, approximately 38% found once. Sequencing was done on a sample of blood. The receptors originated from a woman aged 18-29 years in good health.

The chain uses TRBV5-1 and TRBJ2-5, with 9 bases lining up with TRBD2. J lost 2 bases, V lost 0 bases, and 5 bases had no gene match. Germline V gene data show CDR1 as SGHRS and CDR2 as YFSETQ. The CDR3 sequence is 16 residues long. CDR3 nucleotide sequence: TGCGCCAGCAGCTTGGCCAGCGGGGGGAAACAAGAGACCCAGTACTTC. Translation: CASSLASGGKQETQYF.

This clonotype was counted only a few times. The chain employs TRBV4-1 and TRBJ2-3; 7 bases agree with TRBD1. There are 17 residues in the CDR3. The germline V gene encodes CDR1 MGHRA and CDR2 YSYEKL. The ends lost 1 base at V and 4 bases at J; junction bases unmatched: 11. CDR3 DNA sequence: TGCGCCAGCAGCCAAGGTGTCAGGGGGATCCCTCCAGATACGCAGTATTTT. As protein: CASSQGVRGIPPDTQYF.

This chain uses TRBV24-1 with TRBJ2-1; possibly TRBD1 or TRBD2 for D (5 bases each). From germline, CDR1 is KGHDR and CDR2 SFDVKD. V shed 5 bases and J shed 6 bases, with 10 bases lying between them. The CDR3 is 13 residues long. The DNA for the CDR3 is TGTGCCACCAGTGGTTCTGGGGGCAATGAGCAGTTCTTC. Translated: CATSGSGGNEQFF.

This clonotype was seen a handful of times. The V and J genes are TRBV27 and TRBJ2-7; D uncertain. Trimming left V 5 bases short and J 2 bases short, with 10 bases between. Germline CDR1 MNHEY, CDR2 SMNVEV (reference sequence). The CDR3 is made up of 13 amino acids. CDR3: CASSPHGPYEQYF. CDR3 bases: TGTGCCAGCAGTCCCCATGGACCCTACGAGCAGTACTTC.

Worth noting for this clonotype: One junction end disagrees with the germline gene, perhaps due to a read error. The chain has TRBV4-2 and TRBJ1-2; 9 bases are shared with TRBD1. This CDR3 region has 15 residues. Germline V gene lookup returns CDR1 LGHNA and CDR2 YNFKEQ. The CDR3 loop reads CASSQERQGVYGHTF. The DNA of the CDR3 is TGTGCCAGCAGCCAAGAAAGACAGGGGGTCTATGGCCACACCTTC.

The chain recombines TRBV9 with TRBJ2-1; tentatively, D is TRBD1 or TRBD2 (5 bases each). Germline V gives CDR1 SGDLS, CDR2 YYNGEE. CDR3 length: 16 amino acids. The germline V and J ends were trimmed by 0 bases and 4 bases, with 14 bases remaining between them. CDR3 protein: CASSVVGDPWYNEQFF. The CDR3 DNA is TGTGCCAGCAGCGTAGTAGGGGACCCGTGGTACAATGAGCAGTTCTTC. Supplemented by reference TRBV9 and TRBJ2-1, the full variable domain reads DSGVTQTPKHLITATGQRVTLRCSPRSGDLSVYWYQQSLDQGLQFLIQYYNGEERAKGNILERFSAQQFPDLHSELNLSSLELGDSALYFCASSVVGDPWYNEQFFGPGTRLTVL.

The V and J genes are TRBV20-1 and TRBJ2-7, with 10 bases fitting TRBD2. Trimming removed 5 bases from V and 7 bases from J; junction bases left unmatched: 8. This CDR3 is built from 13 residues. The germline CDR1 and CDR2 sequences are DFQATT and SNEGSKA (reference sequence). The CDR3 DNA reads TGCAGTGCTCAAGCCGGGACTAGCGAGGAGCAGTACTTC. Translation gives CSAQAGTSEEQYF.

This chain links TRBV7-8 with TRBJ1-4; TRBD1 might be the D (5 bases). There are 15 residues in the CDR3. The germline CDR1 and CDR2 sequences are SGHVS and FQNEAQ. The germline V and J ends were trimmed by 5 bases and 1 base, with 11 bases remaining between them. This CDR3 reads CASSQGTKTNEKLFF. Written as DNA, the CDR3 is TGTGCCAGCAGCCAAGGGACCAAAACTAATGAAAAACTGTTTTTT.

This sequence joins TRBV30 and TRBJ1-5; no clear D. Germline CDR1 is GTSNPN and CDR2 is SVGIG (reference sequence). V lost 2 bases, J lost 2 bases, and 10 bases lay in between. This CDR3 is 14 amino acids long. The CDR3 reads CAWSSGRGNQPQHF. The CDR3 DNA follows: TGTGCCTGGAGTTCCGGGAGAGGCAATCAGCCCCAGCATTTT.

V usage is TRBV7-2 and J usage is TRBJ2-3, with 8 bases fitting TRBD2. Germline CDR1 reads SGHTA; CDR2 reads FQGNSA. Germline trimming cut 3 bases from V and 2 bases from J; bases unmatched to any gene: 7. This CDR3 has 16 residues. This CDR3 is CASSLLAGKTTDTQYF. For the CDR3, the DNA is TGTGCCAGCAGCTTGTTAGCGGGGAAAACCACAGATACGCAGTATTTT.

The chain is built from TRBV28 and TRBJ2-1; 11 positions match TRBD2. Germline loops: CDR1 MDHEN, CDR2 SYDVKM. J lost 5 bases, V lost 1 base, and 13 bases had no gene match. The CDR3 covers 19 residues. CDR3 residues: CASSLLIWGGTSGHNEQFF. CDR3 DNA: TGTGCCAGCAGTTTATTAATTTGGGGAGGGACTAGCGGACACAATGAGCAGTTCTTC.

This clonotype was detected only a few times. The CDR3 DNA is TGCAGTGCTAGAGGGGTCCGGCAGGGGTCGAACACCGGGGAGCTGTTTTTT. Residues: CSARGVRQGSNTGELFF. This sequence joins TRBV20-1 and TRBJ2-2; TRBD1 might be the D (6 bases). The CDR3 consists of 17 residues. CDR1 and CDR2 from the germline V gene are DFQATT and SNEGSKA (reference sequence). Trimming removed 1 base from V and 0 bases from J, with 15 bases in between.

CDR3 region: CASSRTDRGGYGYTF. The CDR3, as DNA: TGTGCCAGCAGCCGTACGGACAGGGGGGGCTATGGCTACACCTTC. The chain joins TRBV7-2 to TRBJ1-2; TRBD1 matches at 10 bases. Trimming took 5 bases from V and 4 from J; bases not matched to a gene: 7. The length of the CDR3 is 15 residues. The germline V gene encodes CDR1 SGHTA and CDR2 FQGNSA.

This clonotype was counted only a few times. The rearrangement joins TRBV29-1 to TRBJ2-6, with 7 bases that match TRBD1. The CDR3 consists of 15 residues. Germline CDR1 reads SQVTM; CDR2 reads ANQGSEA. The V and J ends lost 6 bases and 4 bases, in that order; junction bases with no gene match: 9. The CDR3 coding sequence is TGCAGCGTAAGACAGGGAAGTACCGGGGCCAACGTCCTGACTTTC. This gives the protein CSVRQGSTGANVLTF.

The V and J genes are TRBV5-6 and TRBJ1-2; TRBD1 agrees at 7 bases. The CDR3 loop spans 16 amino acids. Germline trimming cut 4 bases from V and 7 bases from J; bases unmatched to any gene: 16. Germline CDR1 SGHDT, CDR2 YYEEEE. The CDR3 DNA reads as TGTGCCAGCAGCCTCCGGGACAGCTTAGTTGTGCGTGGCTACACCTTC. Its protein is CASSLRDSLVVRGYTF.

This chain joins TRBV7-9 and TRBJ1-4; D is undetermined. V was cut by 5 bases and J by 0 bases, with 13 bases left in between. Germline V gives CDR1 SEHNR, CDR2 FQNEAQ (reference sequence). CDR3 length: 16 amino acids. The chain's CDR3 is CASSRYFTSTNEKLFF. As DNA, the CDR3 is TGTGCCAGCAGCCGGTACTTTACCTCAACTAATGAAAAACTGTTTTTT.

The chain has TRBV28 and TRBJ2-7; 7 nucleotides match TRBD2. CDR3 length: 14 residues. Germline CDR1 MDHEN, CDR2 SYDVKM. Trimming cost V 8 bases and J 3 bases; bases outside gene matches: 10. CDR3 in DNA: TGTGCCAGCTCCTCGTTGGGAGGGGACTACGAGCAGTACTTC. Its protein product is CASSSLGGDYEQYF.